This TCR beta chain originates from a study of shared clonotypes between healthy human individuals. Study summary: CD4 naive and memory got three plates each, CD8 naive two, CD8 memory one.

Each sample came from a Caucasian adult donor living in Nashville, Tennessee. How the authors handled the data: Junction-only sequences produced by ImmunoSEQ had no quality scores, so filtering differed. TCRdb's table, derived via immunoSEQ multiplex PCR, lists solely in-frame clones and lacks some. That table is the source of V, J and clone size, and D and trimming were worked out from the DNA. The sample includes approximately 2.1 million clones, just over 90% of them seen just once. V trimming: 5 bases; J trimming: 4 bases; junction bases outside the gene matches: 9. CDR1 is LNHDA, CDR2 SQIVND, per germline (reference sequence). This CDR3 spans 17 amino acids.

The chain carries TRBV19 and TRBJ2-1; 12 bases map to TRBD2. The clonotype comes from a young man in good health. Some clones in this sample may be carry-over from other donors' samples. Sequenced sample: naive CD4+ T cells from PBMCs. Subset reported: CD45RA+ positively selected. The CDR3 bases are TGTGCCAGTAGTCCCTGGACTAGCGGGAAACAATACAATGAGCAGTTCTTC. Protein: CASSPWTSGKQYNEQFF.